The T cell receptor beta chain described here comes from a study of OX40 agonist ivuxolimab in advanced cancers. Using immunoSEQ multiplex PCR, the repertoire was profiled, and TCRdb retains in-frame clones only, with some absent. Among approximately 15,000 clones listed, roughly 84% were seen once. The CDR3 runs to 14 residues. The V end lost 0 bases, the J end lost 4 bases, and 7 bases lay between the germline ends. CDR1 is SGHRS and CDR2 is YFSETQ in the germline V gene. No patient had autoimmune disease or received systemic immunosuppression. Blood got drawn at baseline, again on cycle 4 day 1, and then on cycle 7 day 1.

Sequencing was performed on CD4+ or CD8+ T cells sorted from blood, taken in a trial of the OX40 agonist ivuxolimab. The sequence derives from an adult with an advanced solid tumor such as melanoma, head and neck, liver or kidney cancer. The V gene is TRBV5-1, the J gene TRBJ2-2; unclear D gene. For the CDR3, the DNA is TGCGCCAGCAGCTTGGAGTGGGCCACCGGGGAGCTGTTTTTT. Its protein product is CASSLEWATGELFF.